This passage covers 18 T cell receptor beta chains from one sample sequenced in a study of patients and donors after allogeneic stem cell transplantation. TCRdb analysed the RT-PCR reads with MiXCR anew, one entry per CDR3 protein. The data show fewer than 500,000 distinct CDR3 sequences, approximately 16% seen once. Sequences were obtained from blood, either unsorted or a sorted T cell fraction (not recorded which). The receptors originated from a human donor who was either an allogeneic HSCT recipient or a stem cell or donor lymphocyte infusion donor (not recorded which). It is not recorded whose cells these are; they may come from a transplant donor.

This clonotype was detected only a few times. V gene TRBV5-1 combines with J gene TRBJ2-3; 9 bases align to TRBD1. This CDR3 is built from 20 residues. The germline V gene has CDR1 SGHRS and CDR2 YFSETQ. V trimming: 0 bases; J trimming: 0 bases; junction bases outside the gene matches: 14. The CDR3: CASSLASSGQGFSSTDTQYF. The DNA for the CDR3 is TGCGCCAGCAGCTTGGCCTCTTCCGGACAGGGGTTTTCAAGCACAGATACGCAGTATTTT.

This clonotype was seen only a few times. The DNA of the CDR3 is TGTGCCAGCAGTGAATACAAGACAGCCCCTTATGGCTACACCTTC. Its protein product is CASSEYKTAPYGYTF. This sequence joins TRBV6-1 and TRBJ1-2; a weak D match, TRBD1 (5 bases). The CDR3 consists of 15 residues. CDR1 is MNHNS, CDR2 SASEGT, per germline. The V end lost 2 bases, the J end lost 5 bases, and 15 bases lay between the germline ends.

At least ten counts were recorded for this clonotype. The gene calls are TRBV5-1 and TRBJ2-1; D is possibly TRBD1 (6 bases). V shed 4 bases and J shed 0 bases, with 11 bases lying between them. There are 15 residues in the CDR3. Per germline, CDR1 SGHRS and CDR2 YFSETQ. The CDR3 DNA sequence: TGCGCCAGCAGCCGGGACATAGGCTCCTACAATGAGCAGTTCTTC. Its translation is CASSRDIGSYNEQFF.

This clonotype was found a few times. The rearrangement joins TRBV15 to TRBJ2-6; D gene unclear. V dropped 0 bases and J dropped 0 bases, with 18 bases sitting between them. The CDR3 sequence is 20 residues long. Per germline, CDR1 LNHNV and CDR2 YYDKDF (reference sequence). The CDR3 region is CATSRDSFLGRYSGANVLTF. The CDR3 nucleotides read TGTGCCACCAGCAGAGATAGTTTTTTGGGCAGGTACTCTGGGGCCAACGTCCTGACTTTC.

The chain uses TRBV6-1 and TRBJ1-2, with 12 nucleotides matching TRBD1. Germline CDR1 and CDR2: MNHNS and SASEGT. The trim removed 8 bases at V and 8 bases at J, leaving 12 bases unmatched. The CDR3 contains 15 residues. CDR3 nucleotide sequence: TGTGCCAGCGCCCCTCCGGGACAGGGGGCTGGGGGCTACACCTTC. As protein: CASAPPGQGAGGYTF.

At least ten counts were recorded for this clonotype. The genes are TRBV12-3 or TRBV12-4 and TRBJ2-7; D call uncertain. V gave up 1 base and J gave up 3 bases, with 13 bases separating them. The CDR3 contains 15 residues. CDR3 amino acids: CASSLGKIGGYEQYF. DNA for the CDR3: TGTGCCAGCAGTTTAGGAAAGATCGGTGGCTACGAGCAGTACTTC.

This rearrangement joins TRBV20-1 to TRBJ2-5, with no clear D. CDR3 length: 12 residues. Trimming took 7 bases from V and 2 from J, leaving 11 bases between them. The V gene's germline CDR1 is DFQATT and CDR2 SNEGSKA (reference sequence). CDR3 bases: TGCAGTGTTCGGGCCGAGCAAGAGACCCAGTACTTC. Its translation: CSVRAEQETQYF.

This clonotype was found a few times. The chain is built from TRBV2 and TRBJ2-4; possibly TRBD2 for D (5 bases). The CDR3 contains 15 residues. With 4 bases removed from V and 8 bases from J, the gap between germline ends came to 18 bases. Germline CDR1 SNHLY, CDR2 FYNNEI. CDR3 sequence (DNA): TGTGCCAGCAGTGGTTTCGGGAAAAAAGGGTACATTCAGTACTTC. Translating it yields CASSGFGKKGYIQYF.

This clonotype was seen only a few times. The chain links TRBV6-2 or TRBV6-3 to TRBJ2-2; 13 bases are shared with TRBD2. This CDR3 spans 19 amino acids. The germline V gene encodes CDR1 MNHEY and CDR2 SVGEGT. Trimming at V came to 5 bases and at J to 0 bases, leaving 9 bases not matched to a gene. CDR3 sequence (DNA): TGTGCCAGCAGTGATCCCGGGACTAGCGGGAATTCGAACACCGGGGAGCTGTTTTTT. The encoded protein is CASSDPGTSGNSNTGELFF.

At least ten counts were recorded for this clonotype. The CDR3 sequence is CASSLAGASGYEQYF. The CDR3 coding sequence is TGCGCCAGCAGCTTGGCCGGGGCTAGCGGGTACGAGCAGTACTTC. The chain has TRBV5-1 and TRBJ2-7; 8 bases fit TRBD2. Germline lookup yields CDR1 SGHRS and CDR2 YFSETQ. The J segment lost 4 bases and the V segment lost 0 bases, leaving 6 bases of the junction unmatched. The CDR3 is 15 residues long. The full variable domain, rest sourced from reference TRBV5-1 and TRBJ2-7, is KAGVTQTPRYLIKTRGQQVTLSCSPISGHRSVSWYQQTPGQGLQFLFEYFSETQRNKGNFPGRFSGRQFSNSRSEMNVSTLELGDSALYLCASSLAGASGYEQYFGPGTRLTVT.

This chain connects TRBV20-1 to TRBJ2-1, with D possibly being TRBD2 (6 bases). The CDR3 contains 13 residues. The V gene lost 6 bases and the J gene lost 8 bases, with 17 bases spanning the gap. Per the germline V gene, CDR1 is DFQATT and CDR2 is SNEGSKA (reference sequence). The CDR3, as DNA: TGCAGTGCGCGGGACCTACCTTGGGATGAGCAGTTCTTC. This codes for CSARDLPWDEQFF.

This clonotype was found a few times. V is TRBV2 and J is TRBJ1-2; D may be TRBD1 (5 bases). V lost 0 bases and J lost 8, with 13 bases in between. Germline V CDR1 and CDR2: SNHLY, FYNNEI. This CDR3 region has 14 residues. This CDR3 reads CASSEAGRQLGYTF. The CDR3 nucleotides are TGTGCCAGCAGTGAAGCGGGGAGACAGCTCGGCTACACCTTC.

This clonotype has just a few counts. This chain links TRBV21-1 with TRBJ2-5; the table's D call, TRBD2, has no DNA check behind it. TRBV21-1 is flagged as a pseudogene. This CDR3 has 16 amino acids. In nucleotides, the CDR3 is TGTGCCAGCAGCAAAAAGGTAGCGGGAGTAAGGGAGACCCAGTACTTC. This gives the protein CASSKKVAGVRETQYF.

The V and J genes are TRBV6-1 and TRBJ2-2; TRBD2 agrees at 10 bases. The CDR3 spans 15 residues. Germline V gene lookup returns CDR1 MNHNS and CDR2 SASEGT. J was trimmed by 1 base and V by 9 bases; bases with no gene match: 5. Here the CDR3 DNA reads TGTGCCAGTGCCCCTAGCGGGAGGAACACCGGGGAGCTGTTTTTT. Protein sequence: CASAPSGRNTGELFF.

This clonotype showed up just a few times. The V gene is TRBV7-9, the J gene TRBJ1-3; D uncertain. V was trimmed by 5 bases and J by 0 bases, leaving 11 bases between them. This CDR3 contains 15 residues. In germline, CDR1 is SEHNR, CDR2 FQNEAQ (reference sequence). The CDR3 is CASSPDKSSGNTIYF. The CDR3 bases are TGTGCCAGCAGCCCTGACAAAAGCTCTGGAAACACCATATATTTT. Variable domain in full (rest from reference TRBV7-9 and TRBJ1-3): DTGVSQNPRHKITKRGQNVTFRCDPISEHNRLYWYRQTLGQGPEFLTYFQNEAQLEKSRLLSDRFSAERPKGSFSTLEIQRTEQGDSAMYLCASSPDKSSGNTIYFGEGSWLTVV.

The table lists this clonotype with a few counts. This chain links TRBV4-1 with TRBJ2-5, with 8 positions matching TRBD2. V lost 4 bases to trimming and J lost 4 bases; unmatched junction nucleotides: 5. The CDR3 runs 14 residues. Germline V gives CDR1 MGHRA, CDR2 YSYEKL. CDR3 DNA sequence: TGCGCCAGCAGCCGAGCGGGGGCTGGAGAGACCCAGTACTTC. This codes for CASSRAGAGETQYF.

The CDR3 bases are TGTGCCAGCAGCCAGAGCTGGGGAAACCCCACGCGAGAGACCCAGTACTTC. It encodes CASSQSWGNPTRETQYF. The chain links TRBV3-1 to TRBJ2-5; D is ambiguous. The CDR3 runs 17 residues. Per germline, CDR1 LGHDT and CDR2 YNNKEL (reference sequence). Trimming cost V 3 bases and J 4 bases, with 21 bases left between them.

Comment on this clonotype: A much more abundant neighbour one base away suggests this may be a read error. V and J are TRBV6-2 or TRBV6-3 and TRBJ2-2; perhaps TRBD1 as D (6 bases). The CDR3 runs 14 residues. The germline gives CDR1 MNHEY, CDR2 SVGEGT. V lost 6 bases, J lost 4 bases, and 12 bases lay in between. Here the CDR3 DNA reads TGTGCCAGCAGGCCGGGACACACCACCGGGGAGCTGTTTTTT. It codes for CASRPGHTTGELFF.